The next 14 T cell receptor beta chains were all read from a single sample in a study of T cells in Graves' hyperthyroidism and ophthalmopathy. RNA transcripts were the template for amplifying TCR beta CDR3 regions. HTBI primers were the set used in a first-round RT-PCR of the TCR CDR3. One entry per CDR3 protein, called by TCRdb with MiXCR from the multiplex PCR reads. This sample has hundreds of thousands of distinct CDR3 sequences, with around a quarter found just once. Sequenced sample: blood. Receptor source: a middle-aged man with Graves' hyperthyroidism that later progressed to Graves' ophthalmopathy.

This clonotype was counted many times. This chain connects TRBV6-1 to TRBJ2-2, with D uncertain. The CDR3 is 15 residues long. Germline V gene sequence: CDR1 MNHNS, CDR2 SASEGT. The V and J ends lost 5 bases and 5 bases respectively, with 15 bases between them. The CDR3 loop is CASSRAPRRTGELFF. As DNA, the CDR3 is TGTGCCAGCAGTCGAGCGCCACGAAGGACCGGGGAGCTGTTTTTT.

CDR3 DNA sequence: TGTGCCATCGGACAGGACTATGGCTACACCTTC. This gives the protein CAIGQDYGYTF. The J gene is TRBJ1-2, the V gene TRBV10-3; 7 bases fit TRBD1. Trimming cost V 8 bases and J 3 bases; bases outside gene matches: 0. Germline V lookup: CDR1 ENHRY, CDR2 SYGVKD. The CDR3 spans 11 residues.

This chain links TRBV20-1 with TRBJ2-7; unclear D gene. The germline gives CDR1 DFQATT, CDR2 SNEGSKA (reference sequence). There are 9 residues in the CDR3. The V gene lost 6 bases and the J gene lost 7 bases, with 7 bases spanning the gap. CDR3 nucleotide sequence: TGCAGTGCCACCCAAGAGCAGTACTTC. Amino acid sequence: CSATQEQYF.

This clonotype has at least ten counts. This sequence joins TRBV20-1 and TRBJ2-7; unclear D gene. This CDR3 has 11 amino acids. Trimming took 1 base from V and 6 from J, leaving 7 bases between them. Per the germline V gene, CDR1 is DFQATT and CDR2 is SNEGSKA (reference sequence). Here the CDR3 DNA reads TGCAGTGCTAGAGGTGGGTCCGAGCAGTACTTC. Its translation: CSARGGSEQYF.

This clonotype has ten or more counts. V and J are TRBV2 and TRBJ2-7; D unclear. Germline V lookup: CDR1 SNHLY, CDR2 FYNNEI. This CDR3 spans 15 amino acids. V lost 2 bases and J 0 bases, leaving 11 bases between the germline ends. CDR3: CASSEYGVSSYEQYF. The CDR3 nucleotides read TGTGCCAGCAGTGAATACGGAGTTAGCTCCTACGAGCAGTACTTC.

The chain joins TRBV20-1 to TRBJ1-3; D is uncertain. The length of the CDR3 is 13 residues. The germline gives CDR1 DFQATT, CDR2 SNEGSKA (reference sequence). V was clipped by 3 bases and J by 4 bases, with 10 bases between them. The CDR3 reads CSASTGWGNTIYF. CDR3 nucleotide sequence: TGCAGTGCTAGCACGGGGTGGGGAAACACCATATATTTT.

The gene calls are TRBV15 and TRBJ1-6; D is undetermined. The germline V gene has CDR1 LNHNV and CDR2 YYDKDF (reference sequence). Trimming cost V 3 bases and J 5 bases, with 11 bases left between them. The CDR3 is 15 amino acids. In nucleotides, the CDR3 is TGTGCCACCAGCAGTTCGACGGGAAATAATTCACCCCTCCACTTT. It encodes CATSSSTGNNSPLHF.

This rearrangement joins TRBV2 to TRBJ2-7, with 7 bases that match TRBD1. Losses at the gene ends were 6 bases for V and 4 bases for J; bases not matched to a gene: 6. Germline V CDR1 and CDR2: SNHLY, FYNNEI. This CDR3 spans 13 amino acids. The CDR3 loop is CASSRDRRYEQYF. The CDR3 DNA is TGTGCCAGCAGCCGGGACAGAAGATACGAGCAGTACTTC. Drawing the rest from reference TRBV2 and TRBJ2-7, the complete variable domain is EPEVTQTPSHQVTQMGQEVILRCVPISNHLYFYWYRQILGQKVEFLVSFYNNEISEKSEIFDDQFSVERPDGSNFTLKIRSTKLEDSAMYFCASSRDRRYEQYFGPGTRLTVT.

This clonotype was seen repeatedly, ten times or more. V gene TRBV7-9 combines with J gene TRBJ2-5; tentatively, D is TRBD1 (6 bases). The CDR3 is 14 amino acids. With 5 bases removed from V and 7 bases from J, the gap between germline ends came to 17 bases. The germline gives CDR1 SEHNR, CDR2 FQNEAQ (reference sequence). CDR3 bases: TGTGCCAGCAGCCAGATGGGGGACACCTTGACCCAGTACTTC. It codes for CASSQMGDTLTQYF.

At least ten counts were recorded for this clonotype. V gene TRBV6-1 combines with J gene TRBJ2-2; tentatively, D is TRBD1 or TRBD2 (7 bases each). The CDR3 loop spans 16 amino acids. The germline V and J ends were trimmed by 6 bases and 1 base, with 15 bases remaining between them. From germline, CDR1 is MNHNS and CDR2 SASEGT. CDR3 bases: TGTGCCAGCAGACCCCAGGGGGGGGTGAACACCGGGGAGCTGTTTTTT. Encoded protein: CASRPQGGVNTGELFF.

This clonotype has a handful of counts. This sequence joins TRBV19 and TRBJ1-6, with D unclear. Trimming took 6 bases from V and 8 from J, leaving 14 bases between them. This CDR3 contains 14 residues. Germline CDR1 is LNHDA and CDR2 is SQIVND (reference sequence). The CDR3 coding sequence is TGTGCCAGTAGCACGAGTGCTGGGGATTCACCCCTCCACTTT. Protein: CASSTSAGDSPLHF.

The chain combines TRBV7-9 with TRBJ2-7, with D perhaps matching TRBD2 (5 bases). V lost 5 bases and J lost 7, with 12 bases in between. Germline V CDR1 and CDR2: SEHNR, FQNEAQ (reference sequence). There are 12 residues in the CDR3. CDR3 nucleotide sequence: TGTGCCAGCAGCCCCGGGCCGGGGGAGCAGTACTTC. This sequence encodes CASSPGPGEQYF.

The CDR3 DNA sequence: TGTGCCAGCAGTCCAGACAGGAGATATGGCTACACCTTC. Amino acids: CASSPDRRYGYTF. V is TRBV6-2 or TRBV6-3 and J is TRBJ1-2, with a tentative D call TRBD1 (6 bases). The CDR3 spans 13 residues. The germline CDR1 and CDR2 sequences are MNHEY and SVGEGT. V was cut by 5 bases and J by 5 bases, with 12 bases left in between.

The chain carries TRBV20-1 and TRBJ2-7, with D possibly being TRBD1 (5 bases). This CDR3 contains 13 residues. V dropped 2 bases and J dropped 0 bases, with 8 bases sitting between them. In germline, CDR1 is DFQATT, CDR2 SNEGSKA (reference sequence). The DNA of the CDR3 is TGCAGTGCTAGACGGACAAACTCCTACGAGCAGTACTTC. It is translated as CSARRTNSYEQYF.